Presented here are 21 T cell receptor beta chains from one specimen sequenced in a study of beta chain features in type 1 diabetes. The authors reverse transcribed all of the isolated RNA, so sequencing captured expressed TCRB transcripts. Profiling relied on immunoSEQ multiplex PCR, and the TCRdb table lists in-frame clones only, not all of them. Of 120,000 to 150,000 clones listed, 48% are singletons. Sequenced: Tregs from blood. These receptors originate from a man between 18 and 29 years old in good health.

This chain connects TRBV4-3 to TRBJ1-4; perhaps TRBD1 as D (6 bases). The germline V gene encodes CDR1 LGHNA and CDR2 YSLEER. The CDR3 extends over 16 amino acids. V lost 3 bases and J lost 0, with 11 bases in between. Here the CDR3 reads CASSQYRVATNEKLFF. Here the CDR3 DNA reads TGCGCCAGCAGCCAGTACAGGGTCGCAACTAATGAAAAACTGTTTTTT.

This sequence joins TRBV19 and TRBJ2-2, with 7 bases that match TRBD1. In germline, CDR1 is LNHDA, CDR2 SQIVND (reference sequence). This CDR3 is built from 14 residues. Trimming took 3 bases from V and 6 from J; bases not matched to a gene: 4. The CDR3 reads CASSINRGAGELFF. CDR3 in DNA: TGTGCCAGTAGTATTAACAGGGGAGCCGGGGAGCTGTTTTTT.

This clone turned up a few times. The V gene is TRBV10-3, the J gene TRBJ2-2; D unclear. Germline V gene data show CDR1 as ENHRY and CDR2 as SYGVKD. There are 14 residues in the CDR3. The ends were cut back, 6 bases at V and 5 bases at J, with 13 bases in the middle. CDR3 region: CAISIDWKTGELFF. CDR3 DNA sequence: TGTGCCATCAGCATAGACTGGAAAACCGGGGAGCTGTTTTTT.

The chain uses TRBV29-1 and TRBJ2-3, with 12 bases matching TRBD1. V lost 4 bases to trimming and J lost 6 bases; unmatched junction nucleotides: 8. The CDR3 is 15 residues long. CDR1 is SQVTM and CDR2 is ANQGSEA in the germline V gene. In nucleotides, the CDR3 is TGCAGCGTTGGGGGGGGGACAGGGGGCCTCGATACGCAGTATTTT. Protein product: CSVGGGTGGLDTQYF.

The CDR3 sequence is CASNTGGSYEQYF. CDR3 DNA sequence: TGTGCCAGTAATACAGGAGGGTCCTACGAGCAGTACTTC. The chain uses TRBV19 and TRBJ2-7, with a possible D match to TRBD2 (6 bases). V dropped 7 bases and J dropped 1 base, with 11 bases sitting between them. The CDR3 runs 13 residues. Germline V CDR1 and CDR2: LNHDA, SQIVND (reference sequence).

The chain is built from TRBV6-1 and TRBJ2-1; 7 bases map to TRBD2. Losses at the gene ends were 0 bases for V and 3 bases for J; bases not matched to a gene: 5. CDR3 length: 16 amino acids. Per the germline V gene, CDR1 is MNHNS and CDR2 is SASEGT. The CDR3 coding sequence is TGTGCCAGCAGTGAAGCTCCTAGCGGTAACTACAATGAGCAGTTCTTC. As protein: CASSEAPSGNYNEQFF.

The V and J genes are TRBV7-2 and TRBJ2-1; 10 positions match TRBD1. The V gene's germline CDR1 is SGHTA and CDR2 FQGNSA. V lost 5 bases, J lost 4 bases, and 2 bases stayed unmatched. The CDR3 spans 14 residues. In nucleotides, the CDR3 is TGTGCCAGCAGCCCGGACAGGGGGTACAATGAGCAGTTCTTC. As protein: CASSPDRGYNEQFF.

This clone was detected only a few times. CDR3 nucleotide sequence: TGTGCCAGCTCCCGACAGGGGGACTATGGCTACACCTTC. It yields the protein CASSRQGDYGYTF. The chain recombines TRBV7-9 with TRBJ1-2; 9 positions agree with TRBD1. With 8 bases clipped from V and 3 bases from J, the junction kept 4 bases outside the gene matches. The CDR3 has 13 amino acids. Germline assignment: CDR1 SEHNR and CDR2 FQNEAQ (reference sequence).

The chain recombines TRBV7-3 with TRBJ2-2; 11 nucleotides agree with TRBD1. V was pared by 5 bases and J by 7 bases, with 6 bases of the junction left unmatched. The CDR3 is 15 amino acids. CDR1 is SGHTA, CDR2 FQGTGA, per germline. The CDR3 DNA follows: TGTGCCAGCAGCGACCGGACAGGGGGCGGCGGGGAGCTGTTTTTT. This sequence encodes CASSDRTGGGGELFF.

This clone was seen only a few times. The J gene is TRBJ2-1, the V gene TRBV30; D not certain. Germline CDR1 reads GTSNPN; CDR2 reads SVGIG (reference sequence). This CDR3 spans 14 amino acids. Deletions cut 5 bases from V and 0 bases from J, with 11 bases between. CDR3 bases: TGTGCCTGGGATTCAGGTCTCTCCTACAATGAGCAGTTCTTC. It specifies CAWDSGLSYNEQFF. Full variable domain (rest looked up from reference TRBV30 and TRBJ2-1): SQTIHQWPATLVQPVGSPLSLECTVEGTSNPNLYWYRQAAGRGLQLLFYSVGIGQISSEVPQNLSASRPQDRQFILSSKKLLLSDSGFYLCAWDSGLSYNEQFFGPGTRLTVL.

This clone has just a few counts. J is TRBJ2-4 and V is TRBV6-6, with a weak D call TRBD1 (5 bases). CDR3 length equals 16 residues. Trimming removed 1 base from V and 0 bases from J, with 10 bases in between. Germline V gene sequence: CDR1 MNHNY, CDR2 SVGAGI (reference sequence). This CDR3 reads CASSYWTSGAKNIQYF. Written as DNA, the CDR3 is TGTGCCAGCAGTTACTGGACAAGTGGAGCCAAAAACATTCAGTACTTC.

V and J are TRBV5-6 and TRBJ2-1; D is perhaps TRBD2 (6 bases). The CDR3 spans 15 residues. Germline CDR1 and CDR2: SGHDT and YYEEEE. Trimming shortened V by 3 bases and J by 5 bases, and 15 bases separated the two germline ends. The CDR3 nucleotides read TGTGCCAGCAGCTGGGGGGAACTAGGGCACAATGAGCAGTTCTTC. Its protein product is CASSWGELGHNEQFF.

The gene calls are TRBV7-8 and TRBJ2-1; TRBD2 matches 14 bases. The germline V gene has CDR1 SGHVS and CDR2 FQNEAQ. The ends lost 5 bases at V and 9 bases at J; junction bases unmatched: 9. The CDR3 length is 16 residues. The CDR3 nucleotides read TGTGCCAGCAGCCCGGGGACTAGCGGGAGAGGGGGTGAGCAGTTCTTC. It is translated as CASSPGTSGRGGEQFF.

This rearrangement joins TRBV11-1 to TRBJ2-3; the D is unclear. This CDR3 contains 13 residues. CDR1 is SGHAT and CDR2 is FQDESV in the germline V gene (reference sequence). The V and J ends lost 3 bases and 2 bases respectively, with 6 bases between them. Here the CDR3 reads CASSFYYTDTQYF. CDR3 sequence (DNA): TGTGCCAGCAGCTTTTATTACACAGATACGCAGTATTTT.

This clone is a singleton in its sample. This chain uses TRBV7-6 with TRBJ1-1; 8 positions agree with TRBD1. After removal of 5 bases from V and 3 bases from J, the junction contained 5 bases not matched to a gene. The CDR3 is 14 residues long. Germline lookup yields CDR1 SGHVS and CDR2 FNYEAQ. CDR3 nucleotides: TGTGCCAGCAGCCCCCGGACAGGGTACACTGAAGCTTTCTTT. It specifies CASSPRTGYTEAFF.

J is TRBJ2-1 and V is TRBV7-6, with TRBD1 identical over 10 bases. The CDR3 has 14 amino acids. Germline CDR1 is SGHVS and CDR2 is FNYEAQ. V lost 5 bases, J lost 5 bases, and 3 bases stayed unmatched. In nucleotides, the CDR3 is TGTGCCAGCAGCGCAGGGACAGGGGACAATGAGCAGTTCTTC. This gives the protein CASSAGTGDNEQFF.

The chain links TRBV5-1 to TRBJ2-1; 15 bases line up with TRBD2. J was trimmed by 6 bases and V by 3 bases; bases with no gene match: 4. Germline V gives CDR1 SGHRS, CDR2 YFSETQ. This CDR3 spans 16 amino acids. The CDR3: CASSWTSGRGGNEQFF. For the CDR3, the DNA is TGCGCCAGCAGCTGGACTAGCGGGAGGGGGGGCAATGAGCAGTTCTTC.

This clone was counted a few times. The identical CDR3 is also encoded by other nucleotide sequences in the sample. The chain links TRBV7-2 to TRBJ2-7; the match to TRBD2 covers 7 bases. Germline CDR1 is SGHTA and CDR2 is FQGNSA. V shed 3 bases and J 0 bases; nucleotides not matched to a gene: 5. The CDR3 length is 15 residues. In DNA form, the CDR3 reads TGTGCCAGCAGCTTTAGTTCGGGGGGCTCCTACGAGCAGTACTTC. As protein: CASSFSSGGSYEQYF.

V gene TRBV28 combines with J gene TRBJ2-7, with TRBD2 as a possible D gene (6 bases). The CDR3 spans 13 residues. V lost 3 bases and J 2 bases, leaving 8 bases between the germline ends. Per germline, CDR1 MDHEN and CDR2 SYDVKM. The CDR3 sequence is CASSLEGPYEQYF. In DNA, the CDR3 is TGTGCCAGCAGTTTGGAGGGACCCTACGAGCAGTACTTC.

The CDR3 sequence: CASSYGQTGNTIYF. Here the CDR3 DNA reads TGTGCCAGCAGTTACGGGCAGACTGGAAACACCATATATTTT. The V gene is TRBV6-6, the J gene TRBJ1-3; unclear D gene. V lost 2 bases to trimming and J lost 2 bases, with 7 bases between them. This CDR3 comprises 14 residues. CDR1 MNHNY and CDR2 SVGAGI come from the germline V gene (reference sequence).

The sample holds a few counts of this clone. CDR3 sequence: CATSPQWASGVRVQFF. CDR3 DNA sequence: TGTGCCACCAGCCCCCAATGGGCTAGCGGGGTTCGGGTGCAGTTCTTC. V usage is TRBV15 and J usage is TRBJ2-1; 9 bases map to TRBD2. Germline lookup yields CDR1 LNHNV and CDR2 YYDKDF (reference sequence). The V and J ends lost 5 bases and 12 bases, in that order; junction bases with no gene match: 17. This CDR3 spans 16 amino acids.